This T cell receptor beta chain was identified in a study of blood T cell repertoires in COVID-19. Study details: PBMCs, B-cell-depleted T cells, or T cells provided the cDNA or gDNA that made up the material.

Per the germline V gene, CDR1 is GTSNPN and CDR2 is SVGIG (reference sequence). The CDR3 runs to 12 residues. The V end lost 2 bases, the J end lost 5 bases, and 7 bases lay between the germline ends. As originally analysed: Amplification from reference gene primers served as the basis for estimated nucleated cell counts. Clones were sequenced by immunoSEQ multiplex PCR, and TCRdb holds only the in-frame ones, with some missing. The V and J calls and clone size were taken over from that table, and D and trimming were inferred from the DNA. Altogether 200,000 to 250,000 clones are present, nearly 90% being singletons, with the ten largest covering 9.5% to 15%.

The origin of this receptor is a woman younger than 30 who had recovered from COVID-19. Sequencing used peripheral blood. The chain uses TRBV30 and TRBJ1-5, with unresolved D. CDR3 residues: CAWSMGDQPQHF. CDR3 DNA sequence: TGTGCCTGGAGTATGGGAGATCAGCCCCAGCATTTT.